Listed here are 15 T cell receptor beta chains from one sample, sequenced in a study of T-cell reconstitution after alpha-beta-depleted transplantation in children. Preparation of the TCRbeta library was carried out with unique molecular identifiers. MiXCR was run by TCRdb on the PCR reads, yielding one entry per CDR3 protein. The top ten clones hold 13% to 15% of a sample with 550,000 to 600,000 distinct CDR3 sequences, about 21% of them seen once. The source material was PBMCs, mostly from graft donor cells, sampled 360 days after TCRalphabeta/CD19-depleted stem cell transplant. These receptors were collected from a boy less than two years old who had a stem cell transplant for acute myeloid leukemia, so the T cells may come from the graft donor.

This clonotype appeared many times. The V gene is TRBV29-1, the J gene TRBJ2-7; D uncertain. Germline-derived CDR1 and CDR2 are SQVTM and ANQGSEA. The CDR3 contains 12 residues. V was cut by 7 bases and J by 2 bases, with 12 bases left in between. CDR3 sequence: CSDWENTYEQYV. The CDR3, as DNA: TGCAGCGATTGGGAAAATACCTACGAGCAGTACGTC.

This clonotype was recorded many times. The V gene is TRBV6-5, the J gene TRBJ1-6, with unresolved D. Trimming shortened V by 0 bases and J by 7 bases, and 13 bases separated the two germline ends. Germline lookup yields CDR1 MNHEY and CDR2 SVGAGI. The CDR3 extends over 16 amino acids. CDR3 loop: CASSYSKVVANSPLHF. As DNA, the CDR3 is TGTGCCAGCAGTTACTCGAAGGTGGTGGCCAATTCACCCCTCCACTTT.

The sample holds a few counts of this clonotype. The junction shows a germline mismatch at one end, possibly a read error. Here the CDR3 reads CATSRNGGGDTQYF. DNA for the CDR3: TGTGCCACCAGTAGGAACGGGGGTGGAGATACGCAGTATTTT. This rearrangement joins TRBV27 to TRBJ2-3; TRBD2 is a possible D gene (6 bases). CDR1 is MNHEY and CDR2 is SMNVEV in the germline V gene (reference sequence). CDR3 length equals 14 residues.

This clonotype has a count of ten or more. This chain joins TRBV21-1 and TRBJ2-6; TRBD1 reflects the table's D call only, with no check against the DNA. TRBV21-1 is labeled a pseudogene. The CDR3 loop spans 16 amino acids. CDR3 amino acids: CASTPRRGSGANVLTF. CDR3 coding DNA: TGTGCCAGCACCCCCCGTAGAGGGTCTGGGGCCAACGTCCTGACTTTC.

There are many counts of this clonotype. J is TRBJ2-3 and V is TRBV5-4; perhaps TRBD1 as D (5 bases). The CDR3 is 19 amino acids. The V and J ends lost 2 bases and 1 base respectively, with 23 bases between them. The V gene's germline CDR1 is SGHNT and CDR2 YYREEE (reference sequence). For the CDR3, the DNA is TGTGCCAGCAGCTTCGGTGTGACAGAAAAACACGGCCGCACAGATACGCAGTATTTT. The encoded protein is CASSFGVTEKHGRTDTQYF.

The chain is built from TRBV6-1 and TRBJ1-1; D not resolved. V dropped 9 bases and J dropped 4 bases, with 30 bases sitting between them. Germline-derived CDR1 and CDR2 are MNHNS and SASEGT. This CDR3 comprises 18 residues. The CDR3 coding sequence is TGTGCCAGAAGAAATCAAACGGTGGGGATGGGTAAAGGCACTGAAGCTTTCTTT. Residues: CARRNQTVGMGKGTEAFF.

This clonotype was counted only a few times. CDR3 sequence (DNA): TGCGCCAGCAGCCAAGGCCTTTTATCCGGGACAGCACCCTACGAGCAGTACTTC. It translates to CASSQGLLSGTAPYEQYF. The V and J genes are TRBV4-3 and TRBJ2-7; TRBD1 agrees at 7 bases. CDR1 is LGHNA and CDR2 is YSLEER in the germline V gene. There are 18 residues in the CDR3. Unmatched junction bases numbered 14, after V lost 1 base and J lost 2 bases.

The CDR3 coding sequence is TGTGCCAGCAGGTCGACAAAGAACACTGAAGCTTTCTTT. Translation gives CASRSTKNTEAFF. The chain has TRBV6-1 and TRBJ1-1; D not resolved. The ends were cut back, 6 bases at V and 1 base at J, with 9 bases in the middle. Germline values: CDR1 MNHNS, CDR2 SASEGT. This CDR3 comprises 13 residues.

The chain employs TRBV15 and TRBJ2-3; 8 bases match TRBD2. After removal of 0 bases from V and 5 bases from J, the junction contained 7 bases not matched to a gene. This CDR3 is built from 16 residues. Germline lookup yields CDR1 LNHNV and CDR2 YYDKDF (reference sequence). CDR3 residues: CATSRDLAGAIDTQYF. The CDR3 nucleotides are TGTGCCACCAGCAGAGATCTAGCGGGTGCCATAGATACGCAGTATTTT.

The chain uses TRBV12-3 or TRBV12-4 and TRBJ2-1, with TRBD1 matching over 8 bases. Unmatched junction bases numbered 10, after V lost 7 bases and J lost 5 bases. The CDR3 spans 15 residues. The chain's CDR3 is CASTKGTGGHNEQFF. CDR3 DNA: TGTGCCAGCACCAAAGGTACAGGGGGACACAATGAGCAGTTCTTC.

Many counts were recorded for this clonotype. The chain couples TRBV18 to TRBJ1-1; no clear D. V was cut by 3 bases and J by 0 bases, with 5 bases left in between. The CDR3 runs 13 residues. CDR1 is KGHSH and CDR2 is LQKENI in the germline V gene. The CDR3 DNA is TGTGCCAGCTCACCTTCTATGAACACTGAAGCTTTCTTT. Its protein is CASSPSMNTEAFF.

The chain has TRBV4-3 and TRBJ2-1, with 8 bases aligning to TRBD1. Trimming took 0 bases from V and 10 from J; bases not matched to a gene: 5. Germline assignment: CDR1 LGHNA and CDR2 YSLEER. The CDR3 totals 14 residues. This CDR3 reads CASSQDSGGREQFF. CDR3 bases: TGCGCCAGCAGCCAAGATTCAGGGGGCAGAGAGCAGTTCTTC.

In this sample, this clonotype turned up many times. The chain is built from TRBV5-5 and TRBJ2-7, with 7 bases lining up with TRBD1. With V trimmed by 3 bases and J by 5 bases, 8 bases remained unmatched. Germline values: CDR1 SGHKS, CDR2 YYEKEE (reference sequence). CDR3 length: 14 residues. CDR3 loop: CASSYRTTGDEQYV. The DNA for the CDR3 is TGTGCCAGCAGCTACCGCACAACAGGGGACGAGCAGTACGTC.

CDR3 nucleotides: TGTGCCAGCAGCTTGCAGTTCAGGGACACTGAAGCTTTCTTT. Its protein is CASSLQFRDTEAFF. V is TRBV11-3 and J is TRBJ1-1; possible D gene TRBD1, 5 bases. The germline V and J ends were trimmed by 3 bases and 3 bases, with 11 bases remaining between them. Germline V gene sequence: CDR1 SGHNT, CDR2 YENEEA. The CDR3 contains 14 residues.

This clonotype has just a few counts. The CDR3 DNA follows: TGTGCCAGCAGTCGACAGGGGACGAACACTGAAGCTTTCTTT. Its translation is CASSRQGTNTEAFF. This chain uses TRBV6-1 with TRBJ1-1, with TRBD1 matching over 8 bases. Losses at the gene ends were 5 bases for V and 1 base for J; bases not matched to a gene: 3. The CDR3 contains 14 residues. Germline V lookup: CDR1 MNHNS, CDR2 SASEGT.